The TCR beta chain described here comes from a study of control samples from healthy donors and cancer patients. Libraries were prepared by immunoSEQ multiplex PCR; TCRdb keeps only in-frame clonotypes and omits some of them. The sample has about 140,000 clones; about 90% are singletons. V shed 6 bases and J 0 bases; nucleotides not matched to a gene: 4. This CDR3 is 16 amino acids long. Looked up from germline, CDR1 is KGHSH and CDR2 is LQKENI. The receptor comes from a man aged 18 to 29 in good health. Material: blood. J is TRBJ1-3 and V is TRBV18, with 11 nucleotides matching TRBD1. The CDR3 nucleotides read TGTGCCAGCTCGCTGGGACAGGGGGACTCTGGAAACACCATATATTTT. Amino acids: CASSLGQGDSGNTIYF.